Listed below are T cell receptor beta chains from one sample, sequenced in a study of blood T cells in healthy people across ages. TCRdb re-called the 5' RACE reads with MiXCR, one entry per CDR3 protein. Found here are fewer than 650,000 distinct CDR3 sequences, around 27% of them singletons; the top ten hold approximately 3.5%. The data also belong to a second study, concerning T cells of mothers and their children.

The sequencing input was blood. All receptors derive from a boy aged 2 to 9 in good health. Both conserved end residues are part of each CDR3. The order of the fields is clone size, J gene, V gene, D gene, CDR3 protein, CDR3 DNA. The D gene is left open where the match is weak. Not every row has a clone size; where given, it reads once, few, many or a size class.

clone_size: .; j_call: TRBJ2-1; v_call: TRBV7-9; d_call: .; cdr3_aa: CASSPQGHGSYNEQFF; cdr3_nt: TGTGCCAGCAGCCCCCAGGGTCATGGCTCCTACAATGAGCAGTTCTTC
clone_size: few; j_call: TRBJ2-5; v_call: TRBV11-2; d_call: .; cdr3_aa: CASSVGAGAHQETQYF; cdr3_nt: TGTGCCAGCAGCGTAGGGGCGGGGGCCCACCAAGAGACCCAGTACTTC
clone_size: .; j_call: TRBJ1-6; v_call: TRBV5-1; d_call: TRBD1; cdr3_aa: CASSLEDRANSPLHF; cdr3_nt: TGCGCCAGCAGCTTGGAAGACAGGGCGAATTCACCCCTCCACTTT
clone_size: .; j_call: TRBJ2-7; v_call: TRBV7-9; d_call: TRBD2; cdr3_aa: CASSLEGLAGSNYEQYF; cdr3_nt: TGTGCCAGCAGCTTAGAAGGTCTAGCGGGTTCGAACTACGAGCAATACTTC
clone_size: few; j_call: TRBJ2-3; v_call: TRBV5-1; d_call: .; cdr3_aa: CASSLDPKRASTDTQYF; cdr3_nt: TGCGCCAGCAGCTTGGATCCCAAGCGGGCTAGCACAGATACGCAGTATTTT
clone_size: few; j_call: TRBJ2-5; v_call: TRBV9; d_call: TRBD2; cdr3_aa: CASSVEGLAEETQYF; cdr3_nt: TGTGCCAGCAGCGTAGAGGGACTAGCGGAAGAGACCCAGTACTTC
clone_size: .; j_call: TRBJ2-7; v_call: TRBV6-6; d_call: TRBD2; cdr3_aa: CASSYPSGGDYEQYF; cdr3_nt: TGTGCCAGCAGTTACCCCAGCGGGGGCGACTACGAGCAGTACTTC
clone_size: .; j_call: TRBJ2-1; v_call: TRBV14; d_call: .; cdr3_aa: CASSQFDRNNEQFF; cdr3_nt: TGTGCCAGCAGCCAATTTGACAGAAACAATGAGCAGTTCTTC
clone_size: few; j_call: TRBJ2-1; v_call: TRBV6-4; d_call: .; cdr3_aa: CASSPGTGGFNEQFF; cdr3_nt: TGTGCCAGCAGCCCCGGGACGGGGGGCTTCAATGAGCAGTTCTTC
clone_size: .; j_call: TRBJ1-1; v_call: TRBV5-1; d_call: TRBD1; cdr3_aa: CASSPDRGSSEAFF; cdr3_nt: TGCGCCAGCAGCCCGGACAGGGGATCTTCTGAGGCTTTCTTT
clone_size: many; j_call: TRBJ2-3; v_call: TRBV7-2; d_call: TRBD2; cdr3_aa: CASRSFSGSPTDTQYF; cdr3_nt: TGTGCCAGCAGGTCCTTCAGCGGGAGTCCCACAGATACGCAGTATTTT
clone_size: .; j_call: TRBJ1-1; v_call: TRBV20-1; d_call: .; cdr3_aa: CSAPTGLTEAFF; cdr3_nt: TGCAGTGCTCCGACGGGGCTCACTGAAGCTTTCTTT
clone_size: once; j_call: TRBJ1-1; v_call: TRBV20-1; d_call: .; cdr3_aa: CSARRTLNTEAFF; cdr3_nt: TGCAGTGCTAGAAGGACACTGAACACTGAAGCTTTCTTT
clone_size: .; j_call: TRBJ2-1; v_call: TRBV6-1; d_call: .; cdr3_aa: CASQETLYNEQFF; cdr3_nt: TGTGCCAGCCAGGAGACACTTTACAATGAGCAGTTCTTC
clone_size: many; j_call: TRBJ2-7; v_call: TRBV5-1; d_call: TRBD1; cdr3_aa: CASSLAGQGTYEQYF; cdr3_nt: TGCGCCAGCAGCTTAGCGGGACAGGGAACCTACGAGCAGTACTTC
clone_size: .; j_call: TRBJ2-7; v_call: TRBV27; d_call: .; cdr3_aa: CASSWTAGGGEQYF; cdr3_nt: TGTGCCAGCAGTTGGACAGCCGGTGGGGGCGAGCAGTACTTC
clone_size: .; j_call: TRBJ2-4; v_call: TRBV13; d_call: TRBD2; cdr3_aa: CASSSRTSGGAKNIQYF; cdr3_nt: TGTGCCAGCAGCTCGAGGACTAGCGGGGGAGCCAAAAACATTCAGTACTTC
clone_size: few; j_call: TRBJ1-1; v_call: TRBV27; d_call: .; cdr3_aa: CASSGKGGTEAFF; cdr3_nt: TGTGCCAGCAGCGGGAAAGGGGGGACTGAAGCTTTCTTT
clone_size: .; j_call: TRBJ2-5; v_call: TRBV6-6; d_call: .; cdr3_aa: CASSRQTGRAESAQYF; cdr3_nt: TGTGCCAGCAGTCGCCAAACGGGACGGGCTGAAAGTGCCCAGTACTTC
clone_size: .; j_call: TRBJ2-2; v_call: TRBV14; d_call: .; cdr3_aa: CASSSGPGGELFF; cdr3_nt: TGTGCCAGCAGCTCCGGCCCGGGCGGGGAGCTGTTTTTT
clone_size: .; j_call: TRBJ2-5; v_call: TRBV12-3/TRBV12-4; d_call: .; cdr3_aa: CASSYEQETQYF; cdr3_nt: TGTGCCAGCAGTTACGAGCAAGAGACCCAGTACTTC
clone_size: few; j_call: TRBJ2-6; v_call: TRBV12-3/TRBV12-4; d_call: .; cdr3_aa: CASSFSTSGANVLTF; cdr3_nt: TGTGCCAGCAGTTTTTCGACCTCTGGGGCCAACGTCCTGACTTTC
clone_size: .; j_call: TRBJ2-7; v_call: TRBV20-1; d_call: TRBD2; cdr3_aa: CSAIAGGSYEQYF; cdr3_nt: TGCAGTGCTATAGCGGGAGGATCCTACGAGCAGTACTTC
clone_size: .; j_call: TRBJ2-5; v_call: TRBV9; d_call: .; cdr3_aa: CASSVSPELETQYF; cdr3_nt: TGTGCCAGCAGCGTATCGCCGGAACTAGAGACCCAGTACTTC
clone_size: few; j_call: TRBJ1-2; v_call: TRBV7-2; d_call: .; cdr3_aa: CASSLELSYNYGYTF; cdr3_nt: TGTGCCAGCAGCCTAGAACTCAGCTATAACTATGGCTACACCTTC
clone_size: .; j_call: TRBJ2-7; v_call: TRBV28; d_call: .; cdr3_aa: CASSFGRAGYEQYF; cdr3_nt: TGTGCCAGCAGTTTTGGCAGGGCTGGGTACGAGCAGTACTTC
clone_size: .; j_call: TRBJ2-5; v_call: TRBV20-1; d_call: .; cdr3_aa: CSARPHSGRKETQYF; cdr3_nt: TGCAGTGCTAGACCCCATAGCGGAAGAAAAGAGACCCAGTACTTC
clone_size: .; j_call: TRBJ2-7; v_call: TRBV12-3/TRBV12-4; d_call: .; cdr3_aa: CASSPDPDEQYF; cdr3_nt: TGTGCCAGCAGCCCAGACCCCGACGAGCAGTACTTC
clone_size: .; j_call: TRBJ2-7; v_call: TRBV4-3; d_call: .; cdr3_aa: CASSQDLGPEQYF; cdr3_nt: TGCGCCAGCAGCCAAGATTTGGGCCCCGAGCAGTACTTC
clone_size: .; j_call: TRBJ2-3; v_call: TRBV6-6; d_call: TRBD2; cdr3_aa: CASSQWGGGTTDTQYF; cdr3_nt: TGTGCCAGCAGCCAGTGGGGCGGGGGGACAACAGATACGCAGTATTTT
clone_size: few; j_call: TRBJ2-1; v_call: TRBV12-3/TRBV12-4; d_call: .; cdr3_aa: CASRPNAANEQFF; cdr3_nt: TGTGCCAGCCGACCGAACGCGGCAAATGAGCAGTTCTTC
clone_size: .; j_call: TRBJ2-7; v_call: TRBV7-2; d_call: TRBD1; cdr3_aa: CASSLTGAGWNEQYF; cdr3_nt: TGTGCCAGCAGCTTGACAGGGGCGGGATGGAACGAGCAGTACTTC
clone_size: many; j_call: TRBJ1-2; v_call: TRBV20-1; d_call: .; cdr3_aa: CSARDLQGWNYGYTF; cdr3_nt: TGCAGTGCTAGAGATCTTCAGGGTTGGAACTATGGCTACACCTTC
clone_size: few; j_call: TRBJ1-1; v_call: TRBV7-3; d_call: .; cdr3_aa: CASSLNGPVDTEAFF; cdr3_nt: TGTGCCAGCAGCTTAAACGGCCCCGTTGACACTGAAGCTTTCTTT
clone_size: .; j_call: TRBJ2-3; v_call: TRBV12-3/TRBV12-4; d_call: .; cdr3_aa: CASSMDLATDTQYF; cdr3_nt: TGTGCCAGCAGTATGGACTTAGCGACAGATACGCAGTATTTT
clone_size: few; j_call: TRBJ2-4; v_call: TRBV20-1; d_call: .; cdr3_aa: CSARAGVLAKNIQYF; cdr3_nt: TGCAGTGCTAGAGCAGGGGTTCTAGCCAAAAACATTCAGTACTTC
clone_size: .; j_call: TRBJ2-7; v_call: TRBV6-5; d_call: .; cdr3_aa: CASKPRGWYEQYF; cdr3_nt: TGTGCCAGCAAACCCCGGGGGTGGTACGAGCAGTACTTC
clone_size: few; j_call: TRBJ2-7; v_call: TRBV12-3/TRBV12-4; d_call: .; cdr3_aa: CASSLFAGGPNEQYF; cdr3_nt: TGTGCCAGCAGTTTATTCGCTGGCGGACCCAACGAGCAGTACTTC
clone_size: .; j_call: TRBJ2-1; v_call: TRBV2; d_call: .; cdr3_aa: CASTDSSYNEQFF; cdr3_nt: TGTGCCAGCACGGATAGCTCCTACAATGAGCAGTTCTTC
clone_size: .; j_call: TRBJ2-3; v_call: TRBV7-2; d_call: TRBD1; cdr3_aa: CASSLEQGASEF; cdr3_nt: TGTGCCAGCAGCTTAGAACAGGGGGCGAGTGAGTTT
clone_size: .; j_call: TRBJ2-3; v_call: TRBV9; d_call: TRBD2; cdr3_aa: CASSLDDPGLALTSQYF; cdr3_nt: TGTGCCAGCAGCTTAGACGATCCGGGACTAGCTCTCACTTCGCAGTATTTT
clone_size: few; j_call: TRBJ2-7; v_call: TRBV6-5; d_call: .; cdr3_aa: CASSLTDSLSYEQYF; cdr3_nt: TGTGCCAGCAGTCTCACGGACTCCCTCTCCTACGAGCAGTACTTC
clone_size: few; j_call: TRBJ2-4; v_call: TRBV4-1; d_call: .; cdr3_aa: CASSQGTVAKNIQYF; cdr3_nt: TGCGCCAGCAGCCAAGGGACTGTAGCCAAAAACATTCAGTACTTC
clone_size: .; j_call: TRBJ2-5; v_call: TRBV20-1; d_call: .; cdr3_aa: CSARVQSSLETQYF; cdr3_nt: TGCAGTGCTAGAGTTCAGAGCTCGCTAGAGACCCAGTACTTC
clone_size: few; j_call: TRBJ1-2; v_call: TRBV7-9; d_call: .; cdr3_aa: CASSYIGQYYGYTF; cdr3_nt: TGTGCCAGCAGCTACATTGGACAGTATTATGGCTACACCTTC
clone_size: few; j_call: TRBJ2-3; v_call: TRBV28; d_call: .; cdr3_aa: CASSSPWRSSTDTQYF; cdr3_nt: TGTGCCAGCAGTTCCCCGTGGCGGTCTAGCACAGATACGCAGTATTTT
clone_size: few; j_call: TRBJ1-2; v_call: TRBV5-5; d_call: TRBD1; cdr3_aa: CASSRTGEYGYTF; cdr3_nt: TGTGCCAGCAGCCGGACAGGGGAGTATGGCTACACCTTC
clone_size: .; j_call: TRBJ1-3; v_call: TRBV20-1; d_call: .; cdr3_aa: CSAGFGPLAASSGNTIYF; cdr3_nt: TGCAGTGCTGGGTTTGGCCCCCTCGCAGCGAGCTCTGGAAACACCATATATTTT
clone_size: .; j_call: TRBJ1-4; v_call: TRBV28; d_call: .; cdr3_aa: CASSLLGRGEKLFF; cdr3_nt: TGTGCCAGCAGTTTATTAGGGCGGGGTGAAAAACTGTTTTTT
clone_size: .; j_call: TRBJ2-3; v_call: TRBV7-2; d_call: TRBD1; cdr3_aa: CASSLGAGGADTQYF; cdr3_nt: TGTGCCAGCAGCTTAGGGGCAGGGGGCGCGGATACGCAGTATTTT
clone_size: .; j_call: TRBJ2-7; v_call: TRBV18; d_call: TRBD1; cdr3_aa: CASSLLTGGEQYF; cdr3_nt: TGTGCCAGCTCACTTCTGACAGGGGGCGAGCAGTACTTC
clone_size: .; j_call: TRBJ2-7; v_call: TRBV5-1; d_call: TRBD1; cdr3_aa: CASSLYTGGVNYEQYF; cdr3_nt: TGCGCCAGCAGCCTCTACACAGGGGGCGTCAACTACGAGCAGTACTTC